These T cell receptor beta chains were read from a single sample in a study of cytomegalovirus exposure and HLA in healthy donors. Some clones are missing from TCRdb's copy, which holds only in-frame ones; the method was immunoSEQ multiplex PCR. The data show hundreds of thousands of clones, about 87% seen once. Sample: PBMCs. The receptors shown here come from a woman aged 18-30 years in good health and CMV-seronegative. Each CDR3 is given with its conserved first and last residue. A D gene is named only where the DNA matches it firmly. Size values are once, few and many counts, or a class for expanded clones, and some rows have none.

d_call j_call v_call clone_size cdr3_aa cdr3_nt
TRBD1 TRBJ1-1 TRBV2 . CASRGGQGGGTEAFF TGTGCCAGCAGGGGTGGACAGGGGGGTGGAACTGAAGCTTTCTTT
TRBD2 TRBJ2-5 TRBV6-1 . CASSPSGEETQYF TGTGCCAGCAGTCCTAGCGGGGAAGAGACCCAGTACTTC
TRBD1 TRBJ2-7 TRBV14 . CASSYRGYEQYF TGTGCCAGCAGCTACAGGGGCTACGAGCAGTACTTC
TRBD1 TRBJ2-1 TRBV5-1 . CASSLDRGSGNEQFF TGCGCCAGCAGCTTGGACAGGGGGTCGGGGAATGAGCAGTTCTTC
TRBD2 TRBJ2-5 TRBV2 few CASSFGLAGEQETQYF TGTGCCAGCAGTTTCGGGCTAGCGGGGGAACAAGAGACCCAGTACTTC
TRBD1 TRBJ2-3 TRBV15 . CATSSGQGSQYF TGTGCCACCAGCAGCGGACAGGGCTCGCAGTATTTT
. TRBJ2-7 TRBV5-4 once CASSRWDNYEQYF TGTGCCAGCAGCCGTTGGGACAACTACGAGCAGTACTTC
TRBD1 TRBJ1-1 TRBV19 . CASTQGQGARAFF TGTGCCAGTACCCAAGGACAGGGGGCGAGGGCTTTCTTT
. TRBJ1-4 TRBV5-4 . CASSLAGAEGEKLFF TGTGCCAGCAGCTTGGCAGGGGCGGAAGGTGAAAAACTGTTTTTT
. TRBJ2-5 TRBV7-9 . CASSSPFRVQETQYF TGTGCCAGCAGCTCCCCATTCAGGGTCCAAGAGACCCAGTACTTC
TRBD1 TRBJ2-7 TRBV7-6 . CASSSVTGASYEQYF TGTGCCAGCAGTTCCGTGACAGGGGCGTCTTACGAGCAGTACTTC
TRBD2 TRBJ2-1 TRBV5-1 . CASSLVSGGGDNEQFF TGCGCCAGCAGCTTGGTGAGCGGGGGGGGAGACAATGAGCAGTTCTTC
. TRBJ1-1 TRBV7-9 . CSSSLDSGEAFF TGTTCCAGCAGCTTAGATTCGGGTGAAGCTTTCTTT
. TRBJ1-1 TRBV6-4 . CASNPVGGEGTEAFF TGTGCCAGCAACCCTGTAGGGGGTGAGGGAACTGAAGCTTTCTTT
. TRBJ2-1 TRBV4-1 . CASGRSSYNEQFF TGCGCCAGCGGAAGGAGCTCCTACAATGAGCAGTTCTTC
. TRBJ2-5 TRBV5-6 . CASSSDLAEGTQYF TGTGCCAGCAGCTCCGATCTAGCTGAAGGGACCCAGTACTTC
. TRBJ1-3 TRBV5-8 . CASSPTPGFSGNTIYF TGTGCCAGCAGCCCAACCCCCGGGTTCTCTGGAAACACCATATATTTT
. TRBJ1-1 TRBV29-1 . CSVAPTLGGTEAFF TGCAGCGTTGCCCCGACGTTAGGAGGTACTGAAGCTTTCTTT
TRBD1 TRBJ2-5 TRBV29-1 . CSVEEDRGETQYF TGCAGCGTTGAAGAGGACAGGGGGGAGACCCAGTACTTC
. TRBJ1-1 TRBV6-1 . CASSEEGVTKAFF TGTGCCAGCAGTGAAGAAGGGGTCACTAAAGCTTTCTTT
. TRBJ1-4 TRBV15 . CATSRDLVRTLFF TGTGCCACCAGCAGAGATTTAGTGAGAACTCTGTTTTTT
. TRBJ1-3 TRBV18 . CASSLITQATSGNTIYF TGTGCCAGCTCACTCATCACTCAGGCGACCTCTGGAAACACCATATATTTT
. TRBJ1-2 TRBV6-5 . CASSYSTGGYGYTF TGTGCCAGCAGTTACTCGACGGGAGGCTATGGCTACACCTTC
TRBD2 TRBJ2-1 TRBV6-1 . CASRIAGTYNEQFF TGTGCCAGCAGAATAGCGGGAACCTACAATGAGCAGTTCTTC
. TRBJ2-3 TRBV15 . CATSRRRWADTQYF TGTGCCACCAGCAGACGCAGGTGGGCGGATACGCAGTATTTT
. TRBJ2-7 TRBV12-5 . CASGSAVEVSYEQYF TGTGCTAGTGGTTCGGCAGTAGAGGTTTCCTACGAGCAGTACTTC
. TRBJ2-4 TRBV19 once CASSISPPGQDLVKNIQYF TGTGCCAGTAGTATAAGCCCCCCCGGACAAGATCTAGTCAAAAACATTCAGTACTTC
TRBD1 TRBJ1-2 TRBV7-2 few CASSFGQGTGYTF TGTGCCAGCAGCTTCGGACAGGGTACTGGCTACACCTTC
TRBD2 TRBJ2-5 TRBV5-4 . CASSTSGGAQETQYF TGTGCCAGCAGCACTAGCGGGGGAGCTCAAGAGACCCAGTACTTC
. TRBJ1-3 TRBV29-1 . CSVGGFSGNTIYF TGCAGCGTTGGAGGCTTCTCTGGAAACACCATATATTTT
. TRBJ2-2 TRBV6-5 . CASSSPRDGTGELFF TGTGCCAGCAGTTCCCCCAGGGATGGCACCGGGGAGCTGTTTTTT
. TRBJ1-6 TRBV15 . CATSRDGGYTNSPLHF TGTGCCACCAGCAGAGATGGGGGGTATACTAATTCACCCCTCCACTTT
TRBD1 TRBJ1-1 TRBV27 . CASSPRGQGRYTEAFF TGTGCCAGCAGTCCACGGGGACAGGGTAGGTACACTGAAGCTTTCTTT
TRBD1 TRBJ1-5 TRBV6-1 . CASSEDRGSQPQHF TGTGCCAGCAGTGAGGACAGGGGAAGTCAGCCCCAGCATTTT
TRBD1 TRBJ1-3 TRBV5-6 . CASSLGQDRNTIYF TGTGCCAGCAGCTTAGGACAGGACAGAAACACCATATATTTT
. TRBJ1-1 TRBV6-6 . CATGGGTEAFF TGTGCCACCGGGGGGGGGACTGAAGCTTTCTTT
TRBD1 TRBJ2-3 TRBV7-7 . CASSLGTGPDTQYF TGTGCTAGCAGCTTAGGGACAGGCCCGGATACGCAGTATTTT
. TRBJ2-7 TRBV7-9 . CASSPLSYEQYF TGTGCCAGCAGCCCCCTCTCCTACGAGCAGTACTTC
. TRBJ1-1 TRBV19 . CASSMRGGTEAFF TGTGCCAGTAGTATGCGGGGGGGCACTGAAGCTTTCTTT
TRBD2 TRBJ2-2 TRBV7-3 once CASRLNAPGLARTGELFF TGTGCCAGCAGGCTAAACGCCCCGGGACTAGCACGCACCGGGGAGCTGTTTTTT
TRBD1 TRBJ1-2 TRBV30 . CAWSVGTGINYGYTF TGTGCCTGGAGTGTAGGGACAGGGATAAACTATGGCTACACCTTC
TRBD1 TRBJ1-4 TRBV6-1 . CALGGLRTGNEKLFF TGTGCCCTTGGTGGTTTGAGGACAGGGAATGAAAAACTGTTTTTT
TRBD1 TRBJ1-1 TRBV7-9 . CASSRGTDFEAFF TGTGCCAGCAGCAGAGGGACAGATTTTGAAGCTTTCTTT
. TRBJ1-1 TRBV6-5 . CASSKGGGFEAFF TGTGCCAGCAGCAAAGGTGGGGGGTTTGAAGCTTTCTTT
. TRBJ1-5 TRBV4-2 few CASSQERQVYSNQPQHF TGTGCCAGCAGCCAAGAGAGACAGGTTTATAGCAATCAGCCCCAGCATTTT
TRBD1 TRBJ1-5 TRBV6-1 . CASIRDRLNQPQHF TGTGCCAGCATCCGGGACAGGCTGAATCAGCCCCAGCATTTT
TRBD1 TRBJ1-6 TRBV19 . CASTGQGDSPLHF TGTGCCAGTACGGGACAGGGGGACTCACCCCTCCACTTT
TRBD1 TRBJ1-1 TRBV30 . CAWSFTRRGRGTEAFF TGTGCCTGGAGTTTTACGCGCAGGGGGCGAGGGACTGAAGCTTTCTTT
TRBD1 TRBJ2-7 TRBV11-3 . CASSLGRDRGSEQYF TGTGCCAGCAGCCTTGGCCGGGACAGGGGCAGCGAGCAGTACTTC
. TRBJ2-1 TRBV15 . CATSRDGLADEQFF TGTGCCACCAGCAGAGATGGCCTAGCCGATGAGCAGTTCTTC
. TRBJ1-6 TRBV2 . CASSVSRNSPLHF TGTGCCAGCAGTGTTTCGCGTAATTCACCCCTCCACTTT
. TRBJ1-1 TRBV6-6 . CASSYGGTEAFF TGTGCCAGCAGTTACGGAGGAACTGAAGCTTTCTTT
. TRBJ2-1 TRBV28 . CASLSSRIGYNEQFF TGTGCCAGCCTTTCCTCGAGGATCGGCTACAATGAGCAGTTCTTC
TRBD2 TRBJ2-3 TRBV5-1 . CASTQLADTDTQYF TGCGCCAGCACTCAACTAGCGGACACAGATACGCAGTATTTT
TRBD1 TRBJ1-2 TRBV9 few CASSVQGAPLSYGYTF TGTGCCAGCAGCGTTCAGGGGGCTCCACTTTCCTATGGCTACACCTTC
. TRBJ1-1 TRBV11-2 . CASSLGTVTEAFF TGTGCCAGCAGCTTAGGGACAGTCACTGAAGCTTTCTTT
. TRBJ2-3 TRBV19 . CASSIGRGPDTQYF TGTGCCAGTAGTATCGGCAGGGGTCCAGATACGCAGTATTTT
TRBD1 TRBJ2-3 TRBV30 . CAYLTGGRTQYF TGTGCCTACTTGACAGGGGGACGTACGCAGTATTTT
. TRBJ2-1 TRBV2 . CASRETLAGGEQFF TGTGCCAGCAGGGAAACACTAGCAGGTGGTGAGCAGTTCTTC
. TRBJ2-7 TRBV5-6 . CASSYGHRTYEQYF TGTGCCAGCAGCTATGGCCACAGAACCTACGAGCAGTACTTC